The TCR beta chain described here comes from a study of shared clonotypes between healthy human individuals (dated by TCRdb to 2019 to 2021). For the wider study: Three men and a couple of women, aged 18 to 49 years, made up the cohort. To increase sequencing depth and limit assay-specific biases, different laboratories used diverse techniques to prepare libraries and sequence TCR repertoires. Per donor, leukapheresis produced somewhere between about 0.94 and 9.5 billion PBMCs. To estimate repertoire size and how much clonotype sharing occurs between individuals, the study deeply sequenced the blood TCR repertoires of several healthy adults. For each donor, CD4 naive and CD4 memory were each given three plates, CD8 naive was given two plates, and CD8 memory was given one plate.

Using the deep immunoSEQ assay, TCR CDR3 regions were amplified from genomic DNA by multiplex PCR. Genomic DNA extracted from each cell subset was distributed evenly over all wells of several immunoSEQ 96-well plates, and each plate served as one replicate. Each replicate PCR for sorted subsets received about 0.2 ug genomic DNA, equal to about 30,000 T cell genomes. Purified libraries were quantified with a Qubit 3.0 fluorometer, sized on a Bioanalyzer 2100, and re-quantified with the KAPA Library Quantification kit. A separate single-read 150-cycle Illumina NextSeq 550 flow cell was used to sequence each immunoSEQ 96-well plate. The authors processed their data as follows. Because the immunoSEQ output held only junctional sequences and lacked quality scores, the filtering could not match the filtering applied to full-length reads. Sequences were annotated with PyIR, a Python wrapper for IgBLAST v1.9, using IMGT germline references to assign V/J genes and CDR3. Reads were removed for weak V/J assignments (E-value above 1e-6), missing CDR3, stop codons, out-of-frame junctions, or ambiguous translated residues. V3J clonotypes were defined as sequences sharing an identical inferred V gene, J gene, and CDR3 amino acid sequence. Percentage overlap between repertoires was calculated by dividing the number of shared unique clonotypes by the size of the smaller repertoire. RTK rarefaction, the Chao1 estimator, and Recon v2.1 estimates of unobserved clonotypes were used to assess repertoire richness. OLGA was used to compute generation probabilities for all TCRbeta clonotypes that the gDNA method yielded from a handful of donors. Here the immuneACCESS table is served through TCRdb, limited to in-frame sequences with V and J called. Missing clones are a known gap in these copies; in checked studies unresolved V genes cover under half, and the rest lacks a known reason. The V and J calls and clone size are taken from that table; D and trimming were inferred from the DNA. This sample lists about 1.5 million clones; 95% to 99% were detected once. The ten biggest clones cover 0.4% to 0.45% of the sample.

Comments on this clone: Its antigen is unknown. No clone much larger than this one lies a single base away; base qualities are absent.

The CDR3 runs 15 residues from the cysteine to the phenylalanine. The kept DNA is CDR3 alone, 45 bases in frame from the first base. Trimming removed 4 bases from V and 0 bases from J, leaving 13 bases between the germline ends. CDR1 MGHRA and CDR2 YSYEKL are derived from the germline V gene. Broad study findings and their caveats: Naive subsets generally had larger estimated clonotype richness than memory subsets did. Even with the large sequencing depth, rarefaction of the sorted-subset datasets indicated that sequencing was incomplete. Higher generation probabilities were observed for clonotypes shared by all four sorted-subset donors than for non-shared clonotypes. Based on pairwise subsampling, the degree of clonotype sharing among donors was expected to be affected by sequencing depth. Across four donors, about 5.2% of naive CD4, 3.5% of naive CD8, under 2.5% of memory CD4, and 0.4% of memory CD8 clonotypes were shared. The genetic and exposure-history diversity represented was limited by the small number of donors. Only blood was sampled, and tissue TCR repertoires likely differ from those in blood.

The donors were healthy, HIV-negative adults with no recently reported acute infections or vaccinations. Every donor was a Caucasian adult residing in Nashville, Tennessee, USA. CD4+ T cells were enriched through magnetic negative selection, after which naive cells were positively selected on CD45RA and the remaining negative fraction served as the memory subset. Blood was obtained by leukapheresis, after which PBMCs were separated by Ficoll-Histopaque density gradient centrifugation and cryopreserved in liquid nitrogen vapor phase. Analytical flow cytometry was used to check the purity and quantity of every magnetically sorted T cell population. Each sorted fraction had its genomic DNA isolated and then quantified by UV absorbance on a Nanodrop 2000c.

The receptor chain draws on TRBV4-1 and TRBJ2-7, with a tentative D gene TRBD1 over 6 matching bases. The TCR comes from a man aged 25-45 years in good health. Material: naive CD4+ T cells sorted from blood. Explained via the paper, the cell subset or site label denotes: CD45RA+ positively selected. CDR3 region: CASSLLDRFSYEQYF. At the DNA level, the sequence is TGCGCCAGCAGCCTCCTGGACAGATTCTCCTACGAGCAGTACTTC.